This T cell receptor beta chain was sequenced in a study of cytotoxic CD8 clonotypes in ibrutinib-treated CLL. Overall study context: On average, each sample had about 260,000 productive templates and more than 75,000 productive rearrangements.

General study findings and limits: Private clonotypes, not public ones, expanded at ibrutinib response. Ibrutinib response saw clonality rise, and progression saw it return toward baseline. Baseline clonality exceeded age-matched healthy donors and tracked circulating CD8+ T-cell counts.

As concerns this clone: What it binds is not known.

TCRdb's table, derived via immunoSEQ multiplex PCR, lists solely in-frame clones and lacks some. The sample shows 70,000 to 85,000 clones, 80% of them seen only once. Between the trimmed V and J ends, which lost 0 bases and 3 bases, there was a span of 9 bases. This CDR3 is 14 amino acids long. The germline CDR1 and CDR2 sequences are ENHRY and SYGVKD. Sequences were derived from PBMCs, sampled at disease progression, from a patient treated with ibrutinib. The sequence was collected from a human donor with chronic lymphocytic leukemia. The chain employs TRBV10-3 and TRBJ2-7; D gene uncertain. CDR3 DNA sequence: TGTGCCATCAGTGAGTCCCTTCGGATCTACGAGCAGTACTTC. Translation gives CAISESLRIYEQYF.